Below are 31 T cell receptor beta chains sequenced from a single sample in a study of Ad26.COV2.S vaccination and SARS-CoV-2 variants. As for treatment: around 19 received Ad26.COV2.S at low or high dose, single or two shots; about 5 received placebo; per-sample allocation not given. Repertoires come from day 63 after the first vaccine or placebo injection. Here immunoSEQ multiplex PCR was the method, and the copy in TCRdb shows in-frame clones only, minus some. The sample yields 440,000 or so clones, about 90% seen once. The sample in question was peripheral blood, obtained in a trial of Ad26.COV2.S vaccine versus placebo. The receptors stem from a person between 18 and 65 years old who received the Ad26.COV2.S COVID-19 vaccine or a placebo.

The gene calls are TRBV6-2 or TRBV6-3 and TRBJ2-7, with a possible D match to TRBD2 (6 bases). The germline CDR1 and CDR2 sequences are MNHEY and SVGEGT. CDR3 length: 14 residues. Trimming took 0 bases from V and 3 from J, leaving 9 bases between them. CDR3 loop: CASSYSGGLYEQYF. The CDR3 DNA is TGTGCCAGCAGTTACTCGGGGGGACTCTACGAGCAGTACTTC.

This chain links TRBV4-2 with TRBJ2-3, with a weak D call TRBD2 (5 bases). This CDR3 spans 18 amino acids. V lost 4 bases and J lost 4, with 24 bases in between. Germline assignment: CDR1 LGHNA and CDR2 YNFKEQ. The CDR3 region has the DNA TGTGCCAGCAGCCGAGCGATCTTGGCCTCCCCGGACTCAGATACGCAGTATTTT. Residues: CASSRAILASPDSDTQYF.

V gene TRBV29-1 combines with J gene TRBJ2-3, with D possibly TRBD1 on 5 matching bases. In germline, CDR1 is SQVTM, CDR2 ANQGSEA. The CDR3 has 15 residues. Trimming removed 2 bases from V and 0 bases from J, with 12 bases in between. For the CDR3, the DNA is TGCAGCGTTGAATCCGGGTGGGGCAGCACAGATACGCAGTATTTT. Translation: CSVESGWGSTDTQYF.

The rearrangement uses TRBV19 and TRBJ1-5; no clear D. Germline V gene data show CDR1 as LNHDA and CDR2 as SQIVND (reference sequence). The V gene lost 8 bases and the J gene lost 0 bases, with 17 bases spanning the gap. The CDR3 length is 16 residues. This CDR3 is CASGKHRTDSNQPQHF. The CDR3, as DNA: TGTGCCAGTGGAAAGCATAGGACGGATAGCAATCAGCCCCAGCATTTT.

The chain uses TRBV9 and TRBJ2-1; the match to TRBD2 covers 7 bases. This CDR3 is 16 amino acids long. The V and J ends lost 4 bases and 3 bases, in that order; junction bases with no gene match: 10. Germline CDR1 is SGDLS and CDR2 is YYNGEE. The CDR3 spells CASSSGSGIYYNEQFF. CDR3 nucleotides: TGTGCCAGCAGCTCCGGAAGCGGGATCTACTACAATGAGCAGTTCTTC.

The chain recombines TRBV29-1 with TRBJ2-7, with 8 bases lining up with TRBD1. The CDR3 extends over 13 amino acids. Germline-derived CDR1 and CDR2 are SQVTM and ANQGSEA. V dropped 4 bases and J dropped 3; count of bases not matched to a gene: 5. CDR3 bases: TGCAGCGTTGCTAGGACAGGGAACTACGAGCAGTACTTC. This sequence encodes CSVARTGNYEQYF.

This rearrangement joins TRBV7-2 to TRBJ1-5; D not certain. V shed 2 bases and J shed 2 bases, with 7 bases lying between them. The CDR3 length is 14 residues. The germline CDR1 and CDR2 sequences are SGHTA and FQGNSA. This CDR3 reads CASSLFHGNQPQHF. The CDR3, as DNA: TGTGCCAGCAGCTTATTTCATGGCAATCAGCCCCAGCATTTT.

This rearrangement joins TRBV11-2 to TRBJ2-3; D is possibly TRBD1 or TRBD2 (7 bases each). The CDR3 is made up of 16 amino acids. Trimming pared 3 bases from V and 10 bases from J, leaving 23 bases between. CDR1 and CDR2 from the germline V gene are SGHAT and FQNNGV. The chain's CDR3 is CASSFDSGTVSGAQYF. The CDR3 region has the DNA TGTGCCAGCAGCTTCGACAGCGGGACAGTTTCGGGTGCGCAGTATTTT.

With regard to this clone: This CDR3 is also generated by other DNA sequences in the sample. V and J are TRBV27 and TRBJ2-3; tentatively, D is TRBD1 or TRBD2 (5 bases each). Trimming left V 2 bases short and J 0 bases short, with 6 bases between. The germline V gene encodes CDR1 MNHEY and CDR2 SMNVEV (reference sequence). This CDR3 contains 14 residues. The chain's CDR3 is CASSLGGSTDTQYF. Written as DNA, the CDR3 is TGTGCCAGCAGTTTAGGGGGTAGCACAGATACGCAGTATTTT.

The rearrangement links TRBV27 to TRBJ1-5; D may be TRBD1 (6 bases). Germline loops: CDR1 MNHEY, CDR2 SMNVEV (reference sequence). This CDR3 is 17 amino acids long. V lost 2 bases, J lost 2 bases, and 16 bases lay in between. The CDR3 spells CASSLAAGGLGNQPQHF. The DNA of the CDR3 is TGTGCCAGCAGTTTAGCGGCGGGGGGCTTGGGCAATCAGCCCCAGCATTTT.

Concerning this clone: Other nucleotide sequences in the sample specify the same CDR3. The CDR3 region has the DNA TGTGCCAGCTCACCCCCAGGAGGGACCTACGAGCAGTACTTC. This gives the protein CASSPPGGTYEQYF. The V call is TRBV18, the J call TRBJ2-7; D might be TRBD2 (6 bases). The CDR3 is 14 residues long. The V end lost 3 bases, the J end lost 2 bases, and 11 bases lay between the germline ends. The germline V gene has CDR1 KGHSH and CDR2 LQKENI.

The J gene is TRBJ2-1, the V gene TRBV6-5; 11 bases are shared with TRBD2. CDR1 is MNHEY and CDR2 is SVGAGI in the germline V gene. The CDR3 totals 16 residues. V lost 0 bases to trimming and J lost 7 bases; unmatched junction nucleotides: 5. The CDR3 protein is CASSYSASGRTNEQFF. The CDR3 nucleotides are TGTGCCAGCAGTTACTCGGCTAGCGGGAGGACAAATGAGCAGTTCTTC.

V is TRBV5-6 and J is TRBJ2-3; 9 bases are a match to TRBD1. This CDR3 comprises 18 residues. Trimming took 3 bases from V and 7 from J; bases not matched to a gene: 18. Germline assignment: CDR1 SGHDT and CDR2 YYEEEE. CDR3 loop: CASSWTGTGFGPGNTQYF. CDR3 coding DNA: TGTGCCAGCAGCTGGACGGGGACAGGGTTCGGGCCCGGAAATACGCAGTATTTT. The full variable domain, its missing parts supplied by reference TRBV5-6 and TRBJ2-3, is DAGVTQSPTHLIKTRGQQVTLRCSPKSGHDTVSWYQQALGQGPQFIFQYYEEEERQRGNFPDRFSGHQFPNYSSELNVNALLLGDSALYLCASSWTGTGFGPGNTQYFGPGTRLTVL.

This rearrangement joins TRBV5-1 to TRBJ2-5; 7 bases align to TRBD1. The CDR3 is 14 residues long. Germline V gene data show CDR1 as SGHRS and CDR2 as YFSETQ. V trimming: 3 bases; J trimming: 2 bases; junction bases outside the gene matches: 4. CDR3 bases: TGCGCCAGCAGCTGGACGGGACAGCAAGAGACCCAGTACTTC. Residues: CASSWTGQQETQYF.

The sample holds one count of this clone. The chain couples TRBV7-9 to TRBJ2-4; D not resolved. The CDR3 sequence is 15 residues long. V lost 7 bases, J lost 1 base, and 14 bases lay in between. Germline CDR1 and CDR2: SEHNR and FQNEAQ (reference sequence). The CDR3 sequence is CASNRIVGAKNIQYF. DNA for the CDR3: TGTGCCAGCAATCGGATAGTGGGGGCCAAAAACATTCAGTACTTC.

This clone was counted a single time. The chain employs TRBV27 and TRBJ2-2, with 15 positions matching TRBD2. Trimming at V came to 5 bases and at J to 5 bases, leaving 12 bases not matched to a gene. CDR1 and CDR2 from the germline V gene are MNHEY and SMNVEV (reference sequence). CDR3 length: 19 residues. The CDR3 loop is CASSRTAGTSGRSTGELFF. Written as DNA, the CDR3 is TGTGCCAGCAGTCGCACCGCCGGGACTAGCGGGAGGTCAACCGGGGAGCTGTTTTTT.

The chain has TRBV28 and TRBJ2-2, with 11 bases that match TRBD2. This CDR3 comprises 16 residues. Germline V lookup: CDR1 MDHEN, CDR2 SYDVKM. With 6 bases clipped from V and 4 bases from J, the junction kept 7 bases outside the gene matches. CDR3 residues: CASRYTSGRGTGELFF. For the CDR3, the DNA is TGTGCCAGCAGATATACTAGCGGGAGAGGCACCGGGGAGCTGTTTTTT.

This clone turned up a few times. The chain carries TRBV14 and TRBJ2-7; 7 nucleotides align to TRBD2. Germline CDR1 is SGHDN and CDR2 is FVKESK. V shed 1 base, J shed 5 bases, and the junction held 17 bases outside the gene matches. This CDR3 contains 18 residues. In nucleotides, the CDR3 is TGTGCCAGCAGCCAAGGAGACGCCGCCGACGGGAGGAGGAACGAGCAGTACTTC. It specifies CASSQGDAADGRRNEQYF.

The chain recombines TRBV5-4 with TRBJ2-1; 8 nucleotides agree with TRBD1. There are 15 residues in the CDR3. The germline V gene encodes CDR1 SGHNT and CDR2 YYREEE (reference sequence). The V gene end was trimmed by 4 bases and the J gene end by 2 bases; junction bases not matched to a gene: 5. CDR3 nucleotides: TGTGCCAGCAGCCTGGACAGGGCACCCTACAATGAGCAGTTCTTC. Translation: CASSLDRAPYNEQFF.

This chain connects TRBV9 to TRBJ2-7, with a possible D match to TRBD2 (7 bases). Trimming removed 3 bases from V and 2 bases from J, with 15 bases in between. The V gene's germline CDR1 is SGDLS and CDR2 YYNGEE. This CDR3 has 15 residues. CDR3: CASSEGGDAAYEQYF. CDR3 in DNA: TGTGCCAGCAGCGAGGGGGGGGACGCGGCCTACGAGCAGTACTTC.

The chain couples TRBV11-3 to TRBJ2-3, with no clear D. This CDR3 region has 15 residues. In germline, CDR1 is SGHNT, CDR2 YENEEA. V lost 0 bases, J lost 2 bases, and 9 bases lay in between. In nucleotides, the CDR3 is TGTGCCAGCAGCTTAGACCCGGGCCCCACAGATACGCAGTATTTT. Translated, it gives CASSLDPGPTDTQYF.

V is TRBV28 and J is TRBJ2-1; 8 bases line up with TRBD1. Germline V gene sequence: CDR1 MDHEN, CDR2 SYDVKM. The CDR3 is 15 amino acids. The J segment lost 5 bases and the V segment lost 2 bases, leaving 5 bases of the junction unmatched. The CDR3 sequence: CASSLTGTGDNEQFF. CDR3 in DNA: TGTGCCAGCAGTTTAACCGGGACAGGAGACAATGAGCAGTTCTTC.

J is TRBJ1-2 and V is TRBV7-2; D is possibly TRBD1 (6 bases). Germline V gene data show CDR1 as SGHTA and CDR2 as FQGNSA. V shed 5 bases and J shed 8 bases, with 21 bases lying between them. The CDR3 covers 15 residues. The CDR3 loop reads CASSLGTVRGHGYTF. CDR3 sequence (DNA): TGTGCCAGCAGCCTTGGGACGGTGCGGGGGCACGGCTACACCTTC.

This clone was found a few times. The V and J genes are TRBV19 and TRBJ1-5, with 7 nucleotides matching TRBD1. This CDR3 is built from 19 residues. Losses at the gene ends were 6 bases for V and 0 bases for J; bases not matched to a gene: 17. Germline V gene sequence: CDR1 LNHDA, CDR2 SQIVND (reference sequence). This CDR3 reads CASSHMPGQTIYSNQPQHF. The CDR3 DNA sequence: TGTGCCAGTAGCCACATGCCGGGACAGACAATTTATAGCAATCAGCCCCAGCATTTT.

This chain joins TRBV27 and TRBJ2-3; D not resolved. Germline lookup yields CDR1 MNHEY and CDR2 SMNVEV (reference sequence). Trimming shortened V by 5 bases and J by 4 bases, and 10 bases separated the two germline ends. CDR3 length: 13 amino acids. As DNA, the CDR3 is TGTGCCAGCAGTCCCTATGGCGCAGATACGCAGTATTTT. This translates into CASSPYGADTQYF.

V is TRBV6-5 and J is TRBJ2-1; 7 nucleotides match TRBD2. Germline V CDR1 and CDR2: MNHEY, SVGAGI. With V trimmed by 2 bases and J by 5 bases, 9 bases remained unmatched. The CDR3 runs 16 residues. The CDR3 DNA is TGTGCCAGCAGTTACGGTACTAGCGTCCCTCACAATGAGCAGTTCTTC. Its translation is CASSYGTSVPHNEQFF.

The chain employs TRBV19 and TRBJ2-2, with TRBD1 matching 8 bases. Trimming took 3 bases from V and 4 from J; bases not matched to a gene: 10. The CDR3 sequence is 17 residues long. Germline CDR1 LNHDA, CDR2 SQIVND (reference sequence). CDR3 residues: CASSIRQGNGFTGELFF. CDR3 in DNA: TGTGCCAGTAGTATCAGACAGGGGAATGGTTTCACCGGGGAGCTGTTTTTT. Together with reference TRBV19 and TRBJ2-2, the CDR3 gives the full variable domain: DGGITQSPKYLFRKEGQNVTLSCEQNLNHDAMYWYRQDPGQGLRLIYYSQIVNDFQKGDIAEGYSVSREKKESFPLTVTSAQKNPTAFYLCASSIRQGNGFTGELFFGEGSRLTVL.

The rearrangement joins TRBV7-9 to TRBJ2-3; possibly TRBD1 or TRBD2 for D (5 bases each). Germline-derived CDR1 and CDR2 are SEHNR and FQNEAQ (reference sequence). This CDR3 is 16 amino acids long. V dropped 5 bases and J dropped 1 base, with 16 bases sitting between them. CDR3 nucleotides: TGTGCCAGCAGCCAACCTAGGGGAGAACGCACAGATACGCAGTATTTT. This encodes CASSQPRGERTDTQYF.

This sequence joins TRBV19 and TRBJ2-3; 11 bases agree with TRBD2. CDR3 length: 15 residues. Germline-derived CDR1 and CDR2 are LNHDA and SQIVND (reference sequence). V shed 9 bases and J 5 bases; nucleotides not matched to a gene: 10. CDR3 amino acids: CARTVAGGQLDTQYF. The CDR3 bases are TGTGCCAGAACCGTAGCGGGAGGGCAGCTAGATACGCAGTATTTT.

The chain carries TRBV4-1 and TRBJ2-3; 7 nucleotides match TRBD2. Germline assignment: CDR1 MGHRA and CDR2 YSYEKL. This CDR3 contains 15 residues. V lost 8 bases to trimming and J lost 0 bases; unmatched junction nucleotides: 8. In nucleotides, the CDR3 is TGCGCCAGCGCTTACGGGAGGTCTAGCACAGATACGCAGTATTTT. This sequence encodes CASAYGRSSTDTQYF.

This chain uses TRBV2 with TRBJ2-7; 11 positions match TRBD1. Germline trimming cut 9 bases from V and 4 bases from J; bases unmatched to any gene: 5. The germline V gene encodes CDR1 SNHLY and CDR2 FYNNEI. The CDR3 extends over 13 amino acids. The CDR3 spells CASNRDRGYEQYF. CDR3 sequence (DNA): TGTGCCAGTAACCGGGACAGGGGGTACGAGCAGTACTTC.